Given below is one T cell receptor beta chain in context. What it binds is not known. The data are from a study of post-analysis software for immune sequencing data. Points from the study as a whole: Patients carried several TRBV segments more frequently than controls did, and TRBV5-6, TRBV5-1 and TRBV20-1 were among them.

Germline assignment: CDR1 LGHNA and CDR2 YSLEER. V lost 4 bases to trimming and J lost 1 base; unmatched junction nucleotides: 9. This CDR3 spans 18 amino acids. Unique molecular identifiers were carried by the TCR beta cDNA libraries. MiXCR was run by TCRdb on the PCR reads, yielding one entry per CDR3 protein. This table holds about 500,000 distinct CDR3 sequences, roughly 46% found once. The chain recombines TRBV4-3 with TRBJ2-1; 11 bases align to TRBD2. This receptor was taken from a girl between 5 and 17 years old with multiple sclerosis. Sequenced input: blood. In DNA form, the CDR3 reads TGCGCCAGCAGCCCGTACCATAGCGGGAGGGCATCCTACAATGAGCAGTTCTTC. Translating gives CASSPYHSGRASYNEQFF.